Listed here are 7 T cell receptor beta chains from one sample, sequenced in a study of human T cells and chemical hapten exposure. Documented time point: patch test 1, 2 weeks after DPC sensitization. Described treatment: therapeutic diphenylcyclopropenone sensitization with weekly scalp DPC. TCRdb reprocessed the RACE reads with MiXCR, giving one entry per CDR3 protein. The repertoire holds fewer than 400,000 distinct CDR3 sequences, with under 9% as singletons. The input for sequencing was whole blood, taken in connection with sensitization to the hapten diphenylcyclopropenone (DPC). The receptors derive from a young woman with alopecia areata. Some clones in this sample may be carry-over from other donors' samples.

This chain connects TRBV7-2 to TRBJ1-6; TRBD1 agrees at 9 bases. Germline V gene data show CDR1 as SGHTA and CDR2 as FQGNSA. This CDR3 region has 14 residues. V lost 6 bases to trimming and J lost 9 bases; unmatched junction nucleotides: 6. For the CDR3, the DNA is TGTGCCAGCAGTAAAGGACAGGGGACTTCACCCCTCCACTTT. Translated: CASSKGQGTSPLHF.

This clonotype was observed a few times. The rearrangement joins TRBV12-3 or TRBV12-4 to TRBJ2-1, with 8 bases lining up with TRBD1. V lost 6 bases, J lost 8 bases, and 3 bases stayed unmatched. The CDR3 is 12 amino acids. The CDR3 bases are TGTGCCAGCAGGGACAGGGTCGATGAGCAGTTCTTC. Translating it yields CASRDRVDEQFF.

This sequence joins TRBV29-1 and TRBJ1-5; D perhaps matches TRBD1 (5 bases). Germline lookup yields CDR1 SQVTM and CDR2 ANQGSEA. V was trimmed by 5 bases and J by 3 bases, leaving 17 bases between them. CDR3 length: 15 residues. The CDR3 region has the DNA TGCAGCGTTTGGGGCTTTCCAGGGCACAATCAGCCCCAGCATTTT. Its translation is CSVWGFPGHNQPQHF.

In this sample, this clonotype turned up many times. The CDR3 DNA is TGTGCCAGCTCACCACCGTCAGGGTCCGGCGAGCAGTACTTC. The encoded protein is CASSPPSGSGEQYF. V and J are TRBV18 and TRBJ2-7, with a possible D match to TRBD1 (5 bases). CDR3 length: 14 residues. Trimming took 0 bases from V and 6 from J, leaving 12 bases between them. Per the germline V gene, CDR1 is KGHSH and CDR2 is LQKENI.

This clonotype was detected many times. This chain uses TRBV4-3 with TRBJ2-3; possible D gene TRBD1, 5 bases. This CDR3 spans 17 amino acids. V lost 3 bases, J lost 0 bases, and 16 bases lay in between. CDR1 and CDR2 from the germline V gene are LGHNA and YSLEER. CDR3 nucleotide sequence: TGCGCCAGCAGCCACGAACCCTGGGGCTCTAGCACAGATACGCAGTATTTT. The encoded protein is CASSHEPWGSSTDTQYF.

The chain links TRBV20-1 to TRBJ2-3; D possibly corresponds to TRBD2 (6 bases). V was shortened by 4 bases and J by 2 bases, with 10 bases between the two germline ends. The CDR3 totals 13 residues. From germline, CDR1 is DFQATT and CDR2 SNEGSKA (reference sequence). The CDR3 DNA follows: TGCAGTGCTACCCGGGACTCCACAGATACGCAGTATTTT. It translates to CSATRDSTDTQYF.

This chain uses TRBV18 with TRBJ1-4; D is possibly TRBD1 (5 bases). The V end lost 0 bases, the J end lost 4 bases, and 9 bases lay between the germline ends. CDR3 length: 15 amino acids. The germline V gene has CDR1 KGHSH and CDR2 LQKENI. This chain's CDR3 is CASSPPGGVNEKLFF. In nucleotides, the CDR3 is TGTGCCAGCTCACCACCCGGAGGGGTTAATGAAAAACTGTTTTTT.